This T cell receptor beta chain derives from a study of CD8 T cells in ankylosing spondylitis. This clonotype was observed at least ten times. The V gene lost 10 bases and the J gene lost 6 bases, with 19 bases spanning the gap. Looked up from germline, CDR1 is SGHRS and CDR2 is YFSETQ. CDR3 length: 14 amino acids. TCRdb redid the calling of the 5' RACE reads with MiXCR, one entry per CDR3 protein. The sample consists of under 300,000 distinct CDR3 sequences, around a tenth of them appearing once. The V call is TRBV5-1, the J call TRBJ1-4; D not certain. What was sequenced was blood, either unsorted or a sorted T cell fraction (not recorded which). The receptor was isolated from a male donor with ankylosing spondylitis or in good health (not recorded which). DNA of the CDR3: TGCGCCGGACGACGGACGGAGGGATATGAAAAACTGTTTTTT. Residues: CAGRRTEGYEKLFF.